Given below is one T cell receptor beta chain in context. What it binds is not known. Only in-frame clones appear in the TCRdb table, and some are missing; sequencing was by immunoSEQ multiplex PCR. The top ten hold 8% to 10% of the sample, which has about 12,000 clones, 70% to 90% seen once. This sample is drawn from a study of tumor-infiltrating lymphocytes in localized non-small cell lung cancer. Across the whole study: Some samples were collected after neoadjuvant chemotherapy; smokers, never-smokers and several histologies were included. General observations from the study: Recurrence-free survival showed no association with tumor T-cell fraction. IM1 and IM2 tumors showed no difference in T-cell fraction.

Germline V gene data show CDR1 as MDHEN and CDR2 as SYDVKM. The CDR3 has 15 residues. Trimming at V came to 4 bases and at J to 11 bases, leaving 11 bases not matched to a gene. This TCR came from a human donor with non-small cell lung cancer. The rearrangement links TRBV28 to TRBJ2-1; 10 bases match TRBD2. Input material: lung tumor tissue. CDR3 in DNA: TGTGCCAGCAGTTCCCGTCAAGCGGGAGGGCCTAAGCAGTTCTTC. This encodes CASSSRQAGGPKQFF.